This T cell receptor beta chain was captured in a study of T cells in Graves' hyperthyroidism and ophthalmopathy. Study observations and caveats: Blood samples included most of the expanded thyroid clonotypes exceeding 0.001. A median about 6 months before onset, the model predicted ophthalmopathy.

In this sample, this clonotype turned up a few times. What it binds is unknown. RNA transcripts gave rise to amplified TCR beta CDR3 regions. Initially, a first-round RT-PCR of the TCR CDR3 employed the HTBI primer set. TCRdb re-called the multiplex PCR reads with MiXCR, one entry per CDR3 protein. This sample carries 400,000 to 500,000 distinct CDR3 sequences, approximately 15% of them seen once, and the ten largest clones take less than 20%. The CDR3 spans 14 residues. The ends were cut back, 1 base at V and 6 bases at J, with 15 bases in the middle. Germline V gene data show CDR1 as SQVTM and CDR2 as ANQGSEA.

Material for sequencing was blood. This chain uses TRBV29-1 with TRBJ1-2, with D unclear. This receptor was obtained from a woman between 18 and 29 years old with Graves' hyperthyroidism. CDR3 bases: TGCAGCGTTGAAGGGGGTCAAGGAGCGGATGGCTACACCTTC. Translated, it gives CSVEGGQGADGYTF.